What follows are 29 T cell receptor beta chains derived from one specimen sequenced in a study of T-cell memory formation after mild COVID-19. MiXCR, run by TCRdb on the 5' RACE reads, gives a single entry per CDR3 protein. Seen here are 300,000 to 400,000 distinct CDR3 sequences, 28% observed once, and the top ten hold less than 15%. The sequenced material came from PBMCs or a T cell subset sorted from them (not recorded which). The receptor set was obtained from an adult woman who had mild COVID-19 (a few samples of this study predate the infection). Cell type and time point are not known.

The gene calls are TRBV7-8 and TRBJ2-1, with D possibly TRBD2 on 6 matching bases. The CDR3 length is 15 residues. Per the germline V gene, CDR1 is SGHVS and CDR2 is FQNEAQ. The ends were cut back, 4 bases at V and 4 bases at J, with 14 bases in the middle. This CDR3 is CASSSPSGPYNEQFF. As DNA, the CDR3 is TGTGCCAGCAGCTCCCCAAGCGGGCCTTACAATGAGCAGTTCTTC.

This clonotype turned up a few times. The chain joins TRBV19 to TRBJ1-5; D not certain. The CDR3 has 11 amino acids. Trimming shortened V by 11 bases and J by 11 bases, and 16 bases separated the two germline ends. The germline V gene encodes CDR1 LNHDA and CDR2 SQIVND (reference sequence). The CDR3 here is CAFMGVSAQHF. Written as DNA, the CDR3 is TGTGCCTTCATGGGCGTTTCGGCCCAGCATTTT.

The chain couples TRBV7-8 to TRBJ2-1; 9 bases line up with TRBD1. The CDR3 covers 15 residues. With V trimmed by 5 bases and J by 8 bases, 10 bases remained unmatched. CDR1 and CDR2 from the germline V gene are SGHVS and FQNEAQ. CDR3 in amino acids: CASSRRTGVKDEQFF. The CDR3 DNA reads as TGTGCCAGCAGCCGCCGGACAGGGGTAAAGGATGAGCAGTTCTTC.

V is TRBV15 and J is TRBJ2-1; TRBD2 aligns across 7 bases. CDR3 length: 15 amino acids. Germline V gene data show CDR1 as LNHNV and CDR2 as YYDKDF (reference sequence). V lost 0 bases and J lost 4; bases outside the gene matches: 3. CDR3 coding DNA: TGTGCCACCAGCAGAGAGAGGGAGGGGTACAATGAGCAGTTCTTC. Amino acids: CATSREREGYNEQFF.

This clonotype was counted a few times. Written as DNA, the CDR3 is TGTGCCAGCAGCGTAGGACTAGCGGGAGGGTACAATGAGCAGTTCTTC. It is translated as CASSVGLAGGYNEQFF. The J gene is TRBJ2-1, the V gene TRBV9; 14 bases are shared with TRBD2. The length of the CDR3 is 16 residues. The germline V gene has CDR1 SGDLS and CDR2 YYNGEE. J lost 4 bases, V lost 0 bases, and 0 bases had no gene match.

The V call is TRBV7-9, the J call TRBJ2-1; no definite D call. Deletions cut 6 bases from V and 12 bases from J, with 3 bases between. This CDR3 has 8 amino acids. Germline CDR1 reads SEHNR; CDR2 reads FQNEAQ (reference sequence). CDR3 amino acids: CASSLQFF. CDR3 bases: TGTGCCAGCAGTTTGCAGTTCTTC.

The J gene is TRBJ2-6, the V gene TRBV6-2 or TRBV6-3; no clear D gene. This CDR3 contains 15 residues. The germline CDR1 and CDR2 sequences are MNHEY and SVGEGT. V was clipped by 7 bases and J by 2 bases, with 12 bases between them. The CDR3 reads CASITPNPGANVLTF. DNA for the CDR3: TGTGCCAGCATTACACCTAACCCTGGGGCCAACGTCCTGACTTTC.

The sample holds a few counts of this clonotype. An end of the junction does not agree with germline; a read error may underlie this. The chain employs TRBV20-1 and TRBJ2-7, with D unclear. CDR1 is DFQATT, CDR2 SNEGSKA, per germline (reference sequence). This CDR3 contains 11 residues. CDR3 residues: CSAPVHSIHGF. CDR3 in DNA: TGCAGTGCCCCCGTTCACAGCATTCATGGGTTC.

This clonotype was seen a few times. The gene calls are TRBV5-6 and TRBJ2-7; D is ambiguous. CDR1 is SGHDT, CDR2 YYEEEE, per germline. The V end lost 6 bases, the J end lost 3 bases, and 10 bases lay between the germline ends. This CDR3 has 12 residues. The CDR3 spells CASTTSGYEQYF. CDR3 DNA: TGTGCCAGCACTACCTCAGGCTACGAGCAGTACTTC.

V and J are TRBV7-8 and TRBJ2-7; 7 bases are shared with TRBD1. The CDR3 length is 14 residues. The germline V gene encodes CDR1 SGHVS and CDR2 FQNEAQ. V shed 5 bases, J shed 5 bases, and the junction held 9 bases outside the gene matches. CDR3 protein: CASSQQGNVDEQYF. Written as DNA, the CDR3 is TGTGCCAGCAGCCAACAGGGGAATGTGGACGAGCAGTACTTC.

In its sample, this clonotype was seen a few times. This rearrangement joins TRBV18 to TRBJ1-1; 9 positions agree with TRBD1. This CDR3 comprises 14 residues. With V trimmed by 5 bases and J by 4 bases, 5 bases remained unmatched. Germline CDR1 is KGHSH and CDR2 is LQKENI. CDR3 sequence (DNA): TGTGCCAGCTCAGCTAGGGACAGGGCCACTGAAGCTTTCTTT. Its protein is CASSARDRATEAFF. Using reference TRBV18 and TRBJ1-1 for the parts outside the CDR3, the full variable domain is NAGVMQNPRHLVRRRGQEARLRCSPMKGHSHVYWYRQLPEEGLKFMVYLQKENIIDESGMPKERFSAEFPKEGPSILRIQQVVRGDSAAYFCASSARDRATEAFFGQGTRLTVV.

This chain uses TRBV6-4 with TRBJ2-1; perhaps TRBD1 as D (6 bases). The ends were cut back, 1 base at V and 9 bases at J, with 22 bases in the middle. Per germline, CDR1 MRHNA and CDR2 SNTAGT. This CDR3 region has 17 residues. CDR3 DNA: TGTGCCAGCAGTGACTTCTTCTCGGGCGGCCGAGGGGGTGAGCAGTTCTTC. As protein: CASSDFFSGGRGGEQFF.

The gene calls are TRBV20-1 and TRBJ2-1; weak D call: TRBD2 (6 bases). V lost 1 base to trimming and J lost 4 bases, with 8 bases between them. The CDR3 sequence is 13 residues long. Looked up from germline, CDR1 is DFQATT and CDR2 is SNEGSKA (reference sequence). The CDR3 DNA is TGCAGTGCTAGAGGGACTACTTACAATGAGCAGTTCTTC. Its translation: CSARGTTYNEQFF.

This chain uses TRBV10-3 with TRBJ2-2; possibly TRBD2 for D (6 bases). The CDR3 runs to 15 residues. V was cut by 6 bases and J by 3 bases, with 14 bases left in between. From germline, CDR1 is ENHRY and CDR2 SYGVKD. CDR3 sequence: CAISGGPSDTGELFF. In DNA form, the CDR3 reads TGTGCCATCAGCGGAGGGCCGTCGGACACCGGGGAGCTGTTTTTT.

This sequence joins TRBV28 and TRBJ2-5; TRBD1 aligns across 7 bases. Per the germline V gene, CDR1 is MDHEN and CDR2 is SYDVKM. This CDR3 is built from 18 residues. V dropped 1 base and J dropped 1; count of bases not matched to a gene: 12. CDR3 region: CASSLSASSRGPQETQYF. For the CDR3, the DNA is TGTGCCAGCAGTTTATCCGCCTCGAGTAGGGGGCCCCAAGAGACCCAGTACTTC.

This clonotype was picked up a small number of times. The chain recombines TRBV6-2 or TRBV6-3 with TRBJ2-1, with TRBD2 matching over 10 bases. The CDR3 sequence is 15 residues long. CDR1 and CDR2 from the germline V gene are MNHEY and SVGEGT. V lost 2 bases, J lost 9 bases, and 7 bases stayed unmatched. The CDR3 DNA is TGTGCCAGCAGTTACCAGTCTAGCGGGAGTGGTGAGCAGTTCTTC. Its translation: CASSYQSSGSGEQFF.

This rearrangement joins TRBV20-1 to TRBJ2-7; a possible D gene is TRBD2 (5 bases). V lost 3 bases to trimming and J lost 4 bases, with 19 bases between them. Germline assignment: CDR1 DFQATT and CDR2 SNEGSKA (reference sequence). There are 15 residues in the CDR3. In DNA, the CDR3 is TGCAGTGCTAGGCTAGGACGCCTCGAGGGTTACGAGCAGTACTTC. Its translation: CSARLGRLEGYEQYF.

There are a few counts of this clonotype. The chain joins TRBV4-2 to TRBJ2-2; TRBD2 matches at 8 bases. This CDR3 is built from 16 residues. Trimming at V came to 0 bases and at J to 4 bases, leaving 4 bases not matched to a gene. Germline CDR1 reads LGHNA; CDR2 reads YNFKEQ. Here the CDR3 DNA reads TGTGCCAGCAGCCAAGAGAGGACTAGCTTCACCGGGGAGCTGTTTTTT. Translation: CASSQERTSFTGELFF.

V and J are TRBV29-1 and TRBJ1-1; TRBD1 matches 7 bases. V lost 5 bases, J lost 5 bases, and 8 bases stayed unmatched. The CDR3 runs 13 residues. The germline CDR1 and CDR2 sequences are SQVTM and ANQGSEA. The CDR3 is CSVLTGVGTEAFF. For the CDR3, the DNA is TGCAGCGTTCTCACAGGGGTGGGAACTGAAGCTTTCTTT. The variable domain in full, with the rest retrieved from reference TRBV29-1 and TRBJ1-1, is SAVISQKPSRDICQRGTSLTIQCQVDSQVTMMFWYRQQPGQSLTLIATANQGSEATYESGFVIDKFPISRPNLTFSTLTVSNMSPEDSSIYLCSVLTGVGTEAFFGQGTRLTVV.

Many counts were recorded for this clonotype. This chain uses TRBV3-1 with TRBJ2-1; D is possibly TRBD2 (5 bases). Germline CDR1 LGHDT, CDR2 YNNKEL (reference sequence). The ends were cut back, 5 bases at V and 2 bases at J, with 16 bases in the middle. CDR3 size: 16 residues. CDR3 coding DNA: TGTGCCAGCAGCTCCATGTACGGGCGGGCCTACAATGAGCAGTTCTTC. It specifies CASSSMYGRAYNEQFF.

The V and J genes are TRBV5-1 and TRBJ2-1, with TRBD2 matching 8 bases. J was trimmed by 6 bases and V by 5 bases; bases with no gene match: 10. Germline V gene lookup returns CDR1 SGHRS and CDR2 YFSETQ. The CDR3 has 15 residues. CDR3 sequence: CASRLAGGAGNEQFF. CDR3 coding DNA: TGCGCCAGCAGACTGGCGGGGGGCGCGGGCAATGAGCAGTTCTTC. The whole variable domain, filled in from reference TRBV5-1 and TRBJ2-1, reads KAGVTQTPRYLIKTRGQQVTLSCSPISGHRSVSWYQQTPGQGLQFLFEYFSETQRNKGNFPGRFSGRQFSNSRSEMNVSTLELGDSALYLCASRLAGGAGNEQFFGPGTRLTVL.

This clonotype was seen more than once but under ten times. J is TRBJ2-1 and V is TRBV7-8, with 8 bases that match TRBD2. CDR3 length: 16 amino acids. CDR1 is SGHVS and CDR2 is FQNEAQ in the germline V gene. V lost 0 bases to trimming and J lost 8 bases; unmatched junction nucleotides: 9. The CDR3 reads CASSLANGGRRDEQFF. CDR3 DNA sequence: TGTGCCAGCAGCTTAGCGAACGGCGGGAGGAGGGATGAGCAGTTCTTC.

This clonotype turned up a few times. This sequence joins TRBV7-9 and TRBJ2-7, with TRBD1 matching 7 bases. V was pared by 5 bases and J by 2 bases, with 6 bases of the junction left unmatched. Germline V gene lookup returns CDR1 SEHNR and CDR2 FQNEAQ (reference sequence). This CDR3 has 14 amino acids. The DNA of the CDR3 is TGTGCCAGCAGCCCCGGACAGGATGCCTACGAGCAGTACTTC. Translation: CASSPGQDAYEQYF.

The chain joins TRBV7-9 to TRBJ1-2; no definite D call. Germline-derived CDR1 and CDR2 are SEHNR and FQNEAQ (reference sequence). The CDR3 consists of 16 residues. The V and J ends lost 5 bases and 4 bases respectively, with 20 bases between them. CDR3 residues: CASSLLQSEQIYGYTF. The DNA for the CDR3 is TGTGCCAGCAGCCTCCTCCAGTCGGAACAGATCTATGGCTACACCTTC.

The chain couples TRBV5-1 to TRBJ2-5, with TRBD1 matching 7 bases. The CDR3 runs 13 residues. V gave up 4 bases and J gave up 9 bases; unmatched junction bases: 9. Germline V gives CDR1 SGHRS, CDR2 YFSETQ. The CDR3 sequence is CASSIQQGSPQYF. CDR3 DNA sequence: TGCGCCAGCAGCATCCAACAGGGGTCGCCCCAGTACTTC.

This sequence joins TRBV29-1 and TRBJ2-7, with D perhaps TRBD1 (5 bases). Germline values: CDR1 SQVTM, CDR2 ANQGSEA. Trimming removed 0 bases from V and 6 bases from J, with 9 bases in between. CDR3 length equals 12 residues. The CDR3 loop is CSVEESRAEQYF. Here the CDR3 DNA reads TGCAGCGTTGAAGAGAGCAGGGCCGAGCAGTACTTC.

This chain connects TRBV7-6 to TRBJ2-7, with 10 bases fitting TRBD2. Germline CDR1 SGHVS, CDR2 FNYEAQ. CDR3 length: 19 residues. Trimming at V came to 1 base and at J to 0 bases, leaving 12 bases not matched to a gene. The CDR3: CASSLDRPGLAENSYEQYF. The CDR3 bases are TGTGCCAGCAGCTTAGACCGTCCCGGACTAGCGGAAAACTCCTACGAGCAGTACTTC.

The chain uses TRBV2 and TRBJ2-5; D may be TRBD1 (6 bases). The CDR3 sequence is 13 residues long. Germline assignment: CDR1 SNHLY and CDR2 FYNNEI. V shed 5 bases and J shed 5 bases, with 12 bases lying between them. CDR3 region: CASSPGTTETQYF. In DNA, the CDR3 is TGTGCCAGCAGTCCCGGGACAACGGAGACCCAGTACTTC.

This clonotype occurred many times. The CDR3 nucleotides read TGTGCCAGCAGGGACAGGGGTAACACTGAAGCTTTCTTT. This translates into CASRDRGNTEAFF. The rearrangement joins TRBV6-5 to TRBJ1-1; 9 bases map to TRBD1. V was clipped by 6 bases and J by 2 bases; unmatched bases: 1. The germline V gene encodes CDR1 MNHEY and CDR2 SVGAGI. This CDR3 is 13 amino acids long.